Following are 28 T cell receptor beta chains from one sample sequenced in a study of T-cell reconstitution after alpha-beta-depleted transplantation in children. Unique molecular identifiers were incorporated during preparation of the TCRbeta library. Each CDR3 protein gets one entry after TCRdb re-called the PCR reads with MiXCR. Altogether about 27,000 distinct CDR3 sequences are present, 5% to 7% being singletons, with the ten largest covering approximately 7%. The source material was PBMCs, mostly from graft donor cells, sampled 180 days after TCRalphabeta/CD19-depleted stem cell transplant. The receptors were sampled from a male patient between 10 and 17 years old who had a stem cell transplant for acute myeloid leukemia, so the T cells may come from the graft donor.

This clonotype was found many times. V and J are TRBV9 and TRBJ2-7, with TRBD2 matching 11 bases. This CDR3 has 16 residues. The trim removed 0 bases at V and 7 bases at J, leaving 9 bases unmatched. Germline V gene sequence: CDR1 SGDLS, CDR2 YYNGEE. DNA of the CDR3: TGTGCCAGCAGCGTAGATCCGTCTAGCGGGAGGAAAGAGCAGTACTTC. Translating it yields CASSVDPSSGRKEQYF.

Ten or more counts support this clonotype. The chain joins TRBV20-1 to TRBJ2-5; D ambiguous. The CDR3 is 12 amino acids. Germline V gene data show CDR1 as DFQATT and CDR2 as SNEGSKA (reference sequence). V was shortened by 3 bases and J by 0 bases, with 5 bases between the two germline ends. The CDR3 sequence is CSARGYQETQYF. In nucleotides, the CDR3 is TGCAGTGCTAGGGGGTACCAAGAGACCCAGTACTTC.

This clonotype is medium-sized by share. In nucleotides, the CDR3 is TGTGCCAGCAGTCGGGAAGTTTACAATGAGCAGTTCTTC. This encodes CASSREVYNEQFF. The rearrangement uses TRBV6-5 and TRBJ2-1, with D possibly matching TRBD2 (5 bases). Germline CDR1 is MNHEY and CDR2 is SVGAGI. This CDR3 has 13 residues. The ends were cut back, 5 bases at V and 4 bases at J, with 9 bases in the middle.

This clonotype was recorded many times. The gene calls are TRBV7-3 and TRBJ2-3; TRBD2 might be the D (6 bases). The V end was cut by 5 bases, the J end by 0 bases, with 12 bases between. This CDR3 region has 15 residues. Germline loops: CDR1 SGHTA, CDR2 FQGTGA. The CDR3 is CASSPGTPSTDTQYF. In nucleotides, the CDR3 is TGTGCCAGCAGCCCCGGGACTCCTAGCACAGATACGCAGTATTTT.

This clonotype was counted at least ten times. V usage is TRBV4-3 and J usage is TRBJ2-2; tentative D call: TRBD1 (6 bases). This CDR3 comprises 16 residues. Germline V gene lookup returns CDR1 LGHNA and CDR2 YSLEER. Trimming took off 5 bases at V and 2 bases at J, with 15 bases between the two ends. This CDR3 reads CASSNAGTQNTGELFF. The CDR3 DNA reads TGCGCCAGCAGCAACGCCGGGACACAAAACACCGGGGAGCTGTTTTTT.

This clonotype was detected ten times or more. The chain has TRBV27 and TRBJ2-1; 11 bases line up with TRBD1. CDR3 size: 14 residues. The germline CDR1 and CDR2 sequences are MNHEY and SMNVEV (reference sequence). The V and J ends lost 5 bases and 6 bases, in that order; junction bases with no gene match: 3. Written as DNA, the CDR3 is TGTGCCAGCAGTAGGGACAGGGGGGGCAATGAGCAGTTCTTC. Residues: CASSRDRGGNEQFF.

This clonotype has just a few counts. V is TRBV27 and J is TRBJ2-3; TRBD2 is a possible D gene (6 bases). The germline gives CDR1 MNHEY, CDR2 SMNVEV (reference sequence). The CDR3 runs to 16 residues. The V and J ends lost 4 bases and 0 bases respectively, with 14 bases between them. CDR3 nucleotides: TGTGCCAGCAGTTCCGGGATAGCGGCTAGCACAGATACGCAGTATTTT. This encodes CASSSGIAASTDTQYF.

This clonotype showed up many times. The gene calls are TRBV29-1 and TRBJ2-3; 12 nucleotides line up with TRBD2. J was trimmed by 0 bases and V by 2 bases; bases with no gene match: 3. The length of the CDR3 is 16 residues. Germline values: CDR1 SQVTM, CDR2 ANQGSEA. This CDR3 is CSVEWTSGTSTDTQYF. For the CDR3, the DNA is TGCAGCGTTGAATGGACTAGCGGGACTAGCACAGATACGCAGTATTTT.

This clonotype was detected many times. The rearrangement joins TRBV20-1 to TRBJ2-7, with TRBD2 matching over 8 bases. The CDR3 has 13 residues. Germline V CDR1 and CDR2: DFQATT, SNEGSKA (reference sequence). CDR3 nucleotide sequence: TGCGGCCGTTGGCGGGAGGAAACCTACGAGCAGTACTTC. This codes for CGRWREETYEQYF.

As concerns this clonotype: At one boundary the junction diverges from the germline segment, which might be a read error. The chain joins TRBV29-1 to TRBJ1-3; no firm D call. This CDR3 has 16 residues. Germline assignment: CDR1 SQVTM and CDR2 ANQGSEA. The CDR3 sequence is CSFEGGGPVSGNTIYF. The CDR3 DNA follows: TGCAGCTTTGAAGGCGGAGGGCCCGTCTCTGGAAACACCATATATTTT.

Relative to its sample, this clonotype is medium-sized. CDR3 in DNA: TGTGCCAGCCAACAGGGCCCCCACACTGAAGCTTTCTTT. It specifies CASQQGPHTEAFF. The chain uses TRBV7-3 and TRBJ1-1; D may be TRBD1 (6 bases). Looked up from germline, CDR1 is SGHTA and CDR2 is FQGTGA. The CDR3 totals 13 residues. With 8 bases removed from V and 3 bases from J, the gap between germline ends came to 13 bases.

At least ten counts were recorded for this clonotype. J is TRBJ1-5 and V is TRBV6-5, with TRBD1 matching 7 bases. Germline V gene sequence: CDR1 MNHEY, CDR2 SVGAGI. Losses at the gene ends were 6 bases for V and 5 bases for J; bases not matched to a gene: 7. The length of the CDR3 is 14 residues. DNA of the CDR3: TGTGCCAGCAGCCGAGACAGGGCTGATCAGCCCCAGCATTTT. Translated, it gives CASSRDRADQPQHF.

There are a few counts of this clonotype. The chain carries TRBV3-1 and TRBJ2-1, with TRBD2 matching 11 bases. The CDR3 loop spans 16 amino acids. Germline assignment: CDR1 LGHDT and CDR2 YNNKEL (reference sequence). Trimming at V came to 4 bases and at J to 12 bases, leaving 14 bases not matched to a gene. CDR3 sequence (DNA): TGTGCCAGCAGCCCTCCTGGGACTAGCGGTACGGGGGGGCAGTTCTTC. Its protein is CASSPPGTSGTGGQFF.

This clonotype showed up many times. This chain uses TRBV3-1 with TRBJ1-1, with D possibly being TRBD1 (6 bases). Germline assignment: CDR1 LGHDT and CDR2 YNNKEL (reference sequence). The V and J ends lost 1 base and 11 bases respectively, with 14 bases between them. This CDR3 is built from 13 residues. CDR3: CASSQGGRGFAFF. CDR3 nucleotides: TGTGCCAGCAGCCAAGGGGGAAGGGGGTTCGCTTTCTTT.

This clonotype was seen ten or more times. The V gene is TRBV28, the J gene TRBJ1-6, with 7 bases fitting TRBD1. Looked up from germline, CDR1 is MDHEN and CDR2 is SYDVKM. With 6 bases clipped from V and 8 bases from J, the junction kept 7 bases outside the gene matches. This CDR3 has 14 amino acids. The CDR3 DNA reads TGTGCCAGCAGCCCCGGGACAGAGTATTCACCCCTCCACTTT. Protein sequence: CASSPGTEYSPLHF. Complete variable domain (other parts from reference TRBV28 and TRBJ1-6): DVKVTQSSRYLVKRTGEKVFLECVQDMDHENMFWYRQDPGLGLRLIYFSYDVKMKEKGDIPEGYSVSREKKERFSLILESASTNQTSMYLCASSPGTEYSPLHFGNGTRLTVT.

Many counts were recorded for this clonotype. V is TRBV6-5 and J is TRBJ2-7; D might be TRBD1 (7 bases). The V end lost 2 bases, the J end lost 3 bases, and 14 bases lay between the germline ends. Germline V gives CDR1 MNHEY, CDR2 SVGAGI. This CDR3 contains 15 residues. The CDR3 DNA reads TGTGCCAGCAGTTACGGAGGGGGCGGAAACTACGAGCAGTACTTC. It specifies CASSYGGGGNYEQYF.

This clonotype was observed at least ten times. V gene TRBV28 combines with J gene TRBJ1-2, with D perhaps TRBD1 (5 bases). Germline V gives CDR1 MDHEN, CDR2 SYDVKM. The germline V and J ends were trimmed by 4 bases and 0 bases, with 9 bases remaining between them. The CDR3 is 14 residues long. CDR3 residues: CASSSQVANYGYTF. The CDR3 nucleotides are TGTGCCAGCAGTTCACAGGTAGCTAACTATGGCTACACCTTC.

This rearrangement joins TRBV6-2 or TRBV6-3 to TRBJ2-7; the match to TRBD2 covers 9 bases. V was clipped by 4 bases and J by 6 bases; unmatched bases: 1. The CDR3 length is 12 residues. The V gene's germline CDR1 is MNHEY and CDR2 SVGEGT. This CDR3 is CASSSTSGEQYF. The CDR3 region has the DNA TGTGCCAGCAGTTCGACTAGCGGCGAGCAGTACTTC.

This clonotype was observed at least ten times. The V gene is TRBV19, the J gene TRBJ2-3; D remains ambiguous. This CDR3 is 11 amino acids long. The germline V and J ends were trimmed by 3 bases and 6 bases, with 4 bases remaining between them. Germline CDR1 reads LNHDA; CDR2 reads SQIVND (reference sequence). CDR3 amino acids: CASSIGDTQYF. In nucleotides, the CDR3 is TGTGCCAGTAGTATCGGGGATACGCAGTATTTT.

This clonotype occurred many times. This CDR3 reads CASSLRGSYEQYF. As DNA, the CDR3 is TGTGCCAGCAGCTTGAGGGGTTCCTACGAGCAGTACTTC. The chain carries TRBV11-1 and TRBJ2-7, with D perhaps matching TRBD1 or TRBD2 (5 bases each). Germline CDR1 and CDR2: SGHAT and FQDESV (reference sequence). This CDR3 is built from 13 residues. Trimming removed 3 bases at V and 1 base at J, with 7 bases between.

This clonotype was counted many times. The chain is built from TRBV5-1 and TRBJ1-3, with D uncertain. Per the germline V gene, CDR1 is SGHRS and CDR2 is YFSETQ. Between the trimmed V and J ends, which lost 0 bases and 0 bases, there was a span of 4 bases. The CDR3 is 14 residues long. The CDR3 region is CASSLALSGNTIYF. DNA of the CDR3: TGCGCCAGCAGCTTGGCTCTCTCTGGAAACACCATATATTTT.

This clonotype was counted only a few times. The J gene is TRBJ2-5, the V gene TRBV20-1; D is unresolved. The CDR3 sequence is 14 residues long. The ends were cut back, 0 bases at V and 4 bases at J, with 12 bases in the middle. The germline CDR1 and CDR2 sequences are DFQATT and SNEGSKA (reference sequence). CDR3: CSAREYEIPETQYF. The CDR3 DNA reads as TGCAGTGCTAGAGAATATGAGATTCCAGAGACCCAGTACTTC.

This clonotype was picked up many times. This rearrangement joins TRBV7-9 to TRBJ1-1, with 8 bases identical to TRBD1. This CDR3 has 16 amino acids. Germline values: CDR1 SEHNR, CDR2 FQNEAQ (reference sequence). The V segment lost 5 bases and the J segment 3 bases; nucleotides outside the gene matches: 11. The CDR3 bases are TGTGCCAGCAGCCAATACATAGGACAGGGCCACACTGAAGCTTTCTTT. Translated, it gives CASSQYIGQGHTEAFF.

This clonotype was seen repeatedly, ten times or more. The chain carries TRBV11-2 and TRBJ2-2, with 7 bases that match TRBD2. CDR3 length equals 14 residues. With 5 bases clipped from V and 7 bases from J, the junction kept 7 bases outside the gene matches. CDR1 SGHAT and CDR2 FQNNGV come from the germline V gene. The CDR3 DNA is TGTGCCAGCAGCCTGACGGGGGGTCACGGGGAGCTGTTTTTT. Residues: CASSLTGGHGELFF.

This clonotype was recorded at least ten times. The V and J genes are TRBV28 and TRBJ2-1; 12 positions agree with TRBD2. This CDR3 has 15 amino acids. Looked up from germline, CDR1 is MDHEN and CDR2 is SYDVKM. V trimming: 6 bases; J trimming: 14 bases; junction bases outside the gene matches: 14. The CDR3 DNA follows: TGTGCCAGCAGCCAACCCCTGACTAGCGGGGGCTGGGAGTTCTTC. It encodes CASSQPLTSGGWEFF.

The CDR3 is CASCRGTGGIYEQYF. The CDR3 region has the DNA TGTGCCTCCTGCCGCGGGACAGGGGGCATCTACGAGCAGTACTTC. The chain recombines TRBV3-1 with TRBJ2-7, with TRBD1 matching 12 bases. The CDR3 totals 15 residues. Looked up from germline, CDR1 is LGHDT and CDR2 is YNNKEL (reference sequence). Trimming took 11 bases from V and 3 from J; bases not matched to a gene: 11.

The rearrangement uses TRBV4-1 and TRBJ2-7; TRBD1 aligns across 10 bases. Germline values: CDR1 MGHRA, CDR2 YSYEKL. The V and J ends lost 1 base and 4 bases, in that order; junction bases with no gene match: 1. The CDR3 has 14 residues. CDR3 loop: CASSQGDRGYEQYV. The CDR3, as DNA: TGCGCCAGCAGCCAAGGGGACAGGGGATACGAGCAGTACGTC.

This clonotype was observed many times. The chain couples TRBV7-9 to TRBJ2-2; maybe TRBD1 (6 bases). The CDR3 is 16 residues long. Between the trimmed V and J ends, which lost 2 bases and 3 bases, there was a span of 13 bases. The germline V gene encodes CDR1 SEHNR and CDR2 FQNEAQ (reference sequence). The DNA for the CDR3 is TGTGCCAGCAGCTTAACAATGGCAGGGGACACCGGGGAGCTGTTTTTT. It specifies CASSLTMAGDTGELFF.